What follows are 27 T cell receptor beta chains derived from one specimen sequenced in a study of CD8 T cells in ankylosing spondylitis. TCRdb redid the calling of the 5' RACE reads with MiXCR, one entry per CDR3 protein. The sample includes a few hundred thousand distinct CDR3 sequences, 8% to 11% of them seen just once. Sequenced material: blood, either unsorted or a sorted T cell fraction (not recorded which). The receptors were gathered from a male donor with ankylosing spondylitis or in good health (not recorded which).

The chain links TRBV5-5 to TRBJ1-2; TRBD1 matches 8 bases. Germline trimming cut 2 bases from V and 3 bases from J; bases unmatched to any gene: 9. The CDR3 length is 16 residues. CDR1 is SGHKS, CDR2 YYEKEE, per germline (reference sequence). CDR3 in amino acids: CASSFSFTGGDYGYTF. The CDR3 DNA follows: TGTGCCAGCAGCTTCAGTTTTACAGGGGGAGACTATGGCTACACCTTC.

This clonotype was recorded many times. The J gene is TRBJ1-1, the V gene TRBV6-1; 11 nucleotides agree with TRBD1. The V segment lost 7 bases and the J segment 3 bases; nucleotides outside the gene matches: 7. Germline CDR1 reads MNHNS; CDR2 reads SASEGT. CDR3 length: 15 residues. The CDR3 reads CASTGQGALDTEAFF. CDR3 sequence (DNA): TGTGCCAGCACTGGACAGGGGGCGCTGGACACTGAAGCTTTCTTT.

In its sample, this clonotype was seen a few times. The V and J genes are TRBV20-1 and TRBJ2-1; TRBD2 aligns across 8 bases. The CDR3 has 16 amino acids. J was trimmed by 2 bases and V by 0 bases; bases with no gene match: 6. Looked up from germline, CDR1 is DFQATT and CDR2 is SNEGSKA (reference sequence). Written as DNA, the CDR3 is TGCAGTGCTAGAGATTATCTCGGGGGGGCCTACAATGAGCAGTTCTTC. It encodes CSARDYLGGAYNEQFF.

The gene calls are TRBV5-5 and TRBJ2-1; a possible D gene is TRBD2 (5 bases). The length of the CDR3 is 14 residues. Germline CDR1 SGHKS, CDR2 YYEKEE (reference sequence). V was shortened by 1 base and J by 8 bases, with 13 bases between the two germline ends. CDR3 nucleotides: TGTGCCAGCAGCTTGCGGTCCGAGGGCCATGAGCAGTTCTTC. This sequence encodes CASSLRSEGHEQFF. Full variable domain (remainder filled in from reference TRBV5-5 and TRBJ2-1): DAGVTQSPTHLIKTRGQQVTLRCSPISGHKSVSWYQQVLGQGPQFIFQYYEKEERGRGNFPDRFSARQFPNYSSELNVNALLLGDSALYLCASSLRSEGHEQFFGPGTRLTVL.

This clonotype was detected many times. CDR3 DNA sequence: TGTGCCATCAGTGAATACACCGGGGACAGGGCCCAGAACACTGAAGCTTTCTTT. The encoded protein is CAISEYTGDRAQNTEAFF. The chain joins TRBV10-3 to TRBJ1-1; 9 positions match TRBD1. The CDR3 covers 18 residues. V shed 3 bases and J 1 base; nucleotides not matched to a gene: 12. Germline values: CDR1 ENHRY, CDR2 SYGVKD.

This clonotype appeared a few times. V is TRBV2 and J is TRBJ2-5, with a tentative D call TRBD2 (6 bases). Trimming stripped 1 base from V and 7 bases from J, with 13 bases between. The CDR3 contains 14 residues. Germline V gene data show CDR1 as SNHLY and CDR2 as FYNNEI. CDR3 residues: CASSEDNWGGTQYF. The CDR3 bases are TGTGCCAGCAGTGAAGACAATTGGGGAGGGACCCAGTACTTC.

Many counts were recorded for this clonotype. This sequence joins TRBV9 and TRBJ1-4, with 8 bases identical to TRBD1. The CDR3 is 14 residues long. J lost 8 bases, V lost 4 bases, and 7 bases had no gene match. Germline-derived CDR1 and CDR2 are SGDLS and YYNGEE. This CDR3 is CASSTGQAYEKLFF. CDR3 nucleotides: TGTGCCAGCAGCACGGGACAGGCCTACGAAAAACTGTTTTTT. The whole variable domain, remainder taken from reference TRBV9 and TRBJ1-4, is DSGVTQTPKHLITATGQRVTLRCSPRSGDLSVYWYQQSLDQGLQFLIQYYNGEERAKGNILERFSAQQFPDLHSELNLSSLELGDSALYFCASSTGQAYEKLFFGSGTQLSVL.

This clonotype was counted ten times or more. The CDR3 DNA reads TGTGCCACCAGTCAGACAGGGGGCAATCAGCCCCAGCATTTT. This sequence encodes CATSQTGGNQPQHF. This sequence joins TRBV24-1 and TRBJ1-5; 8 nucleotides align to TRBD1. After removal of 6 bases from V and 2 bases from J, the junction contained 2 bases not matched to a gene. The germline CDR1 and CDR2 sequences are KGHDR and SFDVKD. CDR3 length: 14 amino acids.

The chain joins TRBV5-1 to TRBJ1-1; 8 nucleotides line up with TRBD1. The CDR3 contains 17 residues. Trimming removed 0 bases from V and 2 bases from J; junction bases left unmatched: 9. The germline V gene encodes CDR1 SGHRS and CDR2 YFSETQ. In nucleotides, the CDR3 is TGCGCCAGCAGCTTGGACGGCCAAGGACAGGGAAACACTGAAGCTTTCTTT. Amino acid sequence: CASSLDGQGQGNTEAFF.

Remarks on this clonotype: This may be a read error, as it is one base from a much larger clone. The V gene is TRBV6-6, the J gene TRBJ1-6; D is undetermined. The CDR3 contains 13 residues. CDR1 is MNHNY and CDR2 is SVGAGI in the germline V gene (reference sequence). Trimming shortened V by 6 bases and J by 9 bases, and 12 bases separated the two germline ends. The chain's CDR3 is CASRVHDGSPLHF. As DNA, the CDR3 is TGTGCCAGCAGGGTACATGATGGTTCACCCCTCCACTTT.

This clonotype occurred many times. This rearrangement joins TRBV29-1 to TRBJ2-2, with D maybe TRBD1 (5 bases). Germline V lookup: CDR1 SQVTM, CDR2 ANQGSEA. This CDR3 is built from 14 residues. The V and J ends lost 0 bases and 4 bases respectively, with 9 bases between them. Here the CDR3 DNA reads TGCAGCGTTGAAGACAGGGAAAGCACCGGGGAGCTGTTTTTT. This codes for CSVEDRESTGELFF.

This chain connects TRBV19 to TRBJ2-7; possible D gene TRBD1, 5 bases. V lost 9 bases to trimming and J lost 2 bases, with 14 bases between them. Per germline, CDR1 LNHDA and CDR2 SQIVND (reference sequence). The CDR3 contains 13 residues. The CDR3 is CASSREGAYEQYF. CDR3 DNA: TGTGCCAGCTCCCGCGAAGGGGCCTACGAGCAGTACTTC.

As regards this clonotype: This may come from a read error, since a much larger clone is one base off. This chain connects TRBV14 to TRBJ1-2; D gene ambiguous. The germline CDR1 and CDR2 sequences are SGHDN and FVKESK. CDR3 length: 14 residues. CDR3 nucleotide sequence: TGTGCCAGCAGCCCTAGACTGACGGGGTATGGCGACACCTTC. As protein: CASSPRLTGYGDTF. The whole variable domain, remainder taken from reference TRBV14 and TRBJ1-2, is EAGVTQFPSHSVIEKGQTVTLRCDPISGHDNLYWYRRVMGKEIKFLLHFVKESKQDESGMPNNRFLAERTGGTYSTLKVQPAELEDSGVYFCASSPRLTGYGDTFGSGTRLTVV.

This clonotype was counted ten times or more. V gene TRBV5-1 combines with J gene TRBJ2-3; 13 positions match TRBD2. The germline CDR1 and CDR2 sequences are SGHRS and YFSETQ. Trimming took 5 bases from V and 0 from J; bases not matched to a gene: 0. The CDR3 has 15 residues. The CDR3 DNA reads TGCGCCAGCAGACTAGCGGGGGGGAGCACAGATACGCAGTATTTT. Translation gives CASRLAGGSTDTQYF.

This clonotype was recorded many times. This chain joins TRBV12-3 or TRBV12-4 and TRBJ1-6; TRBD1 agrees at 10 bases. CDR3 length: 14 amino acids. V gave up 6 bases and J gave up 8 bases; unmatched junction bases: 4. CDR3 amino acids: CASSLGTGDSPLHF. In DNA, the CDR3 is TGTGCCAGCAGCCTCGGGACAGGGGATTCACCCCTCCACTTT.

This clonotype was found many times. V is TRBV29-1 and J is TRBJ2-1; possible D gene TRBD2, 6 bases. The CDR3 spans 15 residues. Trimming stripped 1 base from V and 5 bases from J, with 15 bases between. Germline values: CDR1 SQVTM, CDR2 ANQGSEA. CDR3 sequence (DNA): TGCAGCGTTGAAGGGGATTTGGCGGGGAACAATGAGCAGTTCTTC. This sequence encodes CSVEGDLAGNNEQFF.

The genes are TRBV9 and TRBJ1-3; D is perhaps TRBD1 (5 bases). This CDR3 is 17 amino acids long. Deletions cut 0 bases from V and 1 base from J, with 14 bases between. The V gene's germline CDR1 is SGDLS and CDR2 YYNGEE. The CDR3 region is CASSVGEGRSSGNTIYF. As DNA, the CDR3 is TGTGCCAGCAGCGTAGGCGAGGGACGGAGTTCTGGAAACACCATATATTTT.

This chain connects TRBV5-1 to TRBJ2-5; D gene ambiguous. Germline-derived CDR1 and CDR2 are SGHRS and YFSETQ. The CDR3 is 12 amino acids. The V end lost 4 bases, the J end lost 1 base, and 5 bases lay between the germline ends. Here the CDR3 DNA reads TGCGCCAGCAGCCAGATCCAAGAGACCCAGTACTTC. Translated: CASSQIQETQYF. Full variable domain (outside the CDR3, taken from reference TRBV5-1 and TRBJ2-5): KAGVTQTPRYLIKTRGQQVTLSCSPISGHRSVSWYQQTPGQGLQFLFEYFSETQRNKGNFPGRFSGRQFSNSRSEMNVSTLELGDSALYLCASSQIQETQYFGPGTRLLVL.

About this clonotype: This may arise from a read error, as a much more abundant clone is one base away. The J gene is TRBJ1-1, the V gene TRBV2; D gene uncertain. Germline V CDR1 and CDR2: SNHLY, FYNNEI. The V gene lost 2 bases and the J gene lost 1 base, with 5 bases spanning the gap. This CDR3 has 13 amino acids. The CDR3 is CASSERSNTEAFF. In nucleotides, the CDR3 is TGTGCCAGCAGTGAACGGTCGAACACTGAAGCTTTCTTT.

This rearrangement joins TRBV27 to TRBJ2-3, with TRBD2 matching over 10 bases. The J segment lost 0 bases and the V segment lost 1 base, leaving 4 bases of the junction unmatched. Germline-derived CDR1 and CDR2 are MNHEY and SMNVEV (reference sequence). The CDR3 is made up of 17 amino acids. The CDR3 nucleotides read TGTGCCAGCAGTTTATTAACTAGCGGGACTAGCACAGATACGCAGTATTTT. Its protein product is CASSLLTSGTSTDTQYF.

This clonotype was picked up a small number of times. J is TRBJ2-2 and V is TRBV9; TRBD1 matches at 9 bases. V lost 1 base and J lost 6; bases outside the gene matches: 13. This CDR3 contains 18 residues. The V gene's germline CDR1 is SGDLS and CDR2 YYNGEE. CDR3 region: CASSVLAVGTGLAGELFF. The CDR3 DNA reads TGTGCCAGCAGCGTATTAGCTGTGGGGACAGGGCTCGCCGGGGAGCTGTTTTTT.

This clonotype was detected a few times. The V gene is TRBV12-3 or TRBV12-4, the J gene TRBJ2-2; 10 bases agree with TRBD1. This CDR3 region has 15 residues. V trimming: 6 bases; J trimming: 6 bases; junction bases outside the gene matches: 7. As DNA, the CDR3 is TGTGCCAGCAGCCTTTCCGACAGGGGGCCCGGGGAGCTGTTTTTT. Its protein is CASSLSDRGPGELFF.

The chain carries TRBV28 and TRBJ1-5; weak D call: TRBD1 (5 bases). The J call is doubtful: the DNA matches TRBJ2-3 better. CDR1 is MDHEN, CDR2 SYDVKM, per germline. The CDR3 is made up of 12 amino acids. In nucleotides, the CDR3 is TGTGCCACCCAGTGGGGCAATCAGCCCCAGTATTTT. As protein: CATQWGNQPQYF.

To note about this clonotype: A clone one base away is much larger, so this may be a read error. The chain links TRBV6-4 to TRBJ1-5; no firm D call. CDR3 size: 9 residues. Looked up from germline, CDR1 is MRHNA and CDR2 is SNTAGT. The DNA for the CDR3 is TGTGTCAGCAGTGCCCCCCAGCATTTT. This encodes CVSSAPQHF.

This clonotype came up a few times. The chain uses TRBV15 and TRBJ2-3; D may be TRBD2 (5 bases). V was shortened by 3 bases and J by 0 bases, with 7 bases between the two germline ends. Germline assignment: CDR1 LNHNV and CDR2 YYDKDF (reference sequence). The CDR3 spans 14 residues. In DNA, the CDR3 is TGTGCCACCAGCAGCGGGGTTAGCACAGATACGCAGTATTTT. Its protein is CATSSGVSTDTQYF.

This clonotype showed up many times. V is TRBV14 and J is TRBJ2-2; D gene uncertain. V lost 4 bases, J lost 7 bases, and 10 bases lay in between. The CDR3 sequence is 13 residues long. Germline V gene lookup returns CDR1 SGHDN and CDR2 FVKESK. This chain's CDR3 is CASSLTSGGELFF. CDR3 nucleotides: TGTGCCAGCAGCCTGACTTCGGGCGGGGAGCTGTTTTTT.

In this sample, this clonotype turned up a few times. The chain recombines TRBV12-3 or TRBV12-4 with TRBJ2-1, with 13 bases fitting TRBD2. There are 13 residues in the CDR3. The trim removed 6 bases at V and 15 bases at J, leaving 8 bases unmatched. CDR3 nucleotides: TGTGCCAGCAGCGGCCCGGGACTAGCGGGGCGGTTCTTC. Translation: CASSGPGLAGRFF.